The 27 T cell receptor beta chains below all came from one sample that was sequenced in a study of T cell responses to AZD1222 COVID-19 vaccine. Sequencing was performed with immunoSEQ multiplex PCR; in TCRdb, only in-frame clones are kept and a portion is missing. The repertoire has hundreds of thousands of clones, about 92% of them found once; the top ten carry 1%. The specimen was peripheral blood, collected on day 0 of MenACWY control vaccination. The receptors originated from an adult in good health.

The chain joins TRBV24-1 to TRBJ1-5; TRBD1 aligns across 7 bases. The CDR3 spans 17 residues. Germline CDR1 is KGHDR and CDR2 is SFDVKD. V dropped 3 bases and J dropped 6; count of bases not matched to a gene: 13. DNA for the CDR3: TGTGCCACCAGTGATCCCCCCAGGGGGGGGCGCGGTCAGCCCCAGCATTTT. Its translation is CATSDPPRGGRGQPQHF.

In DNA, the CDR3 is TGCGCCAGCACGAATCAAGGCGGGCGTCTTCACACAGATACGCAGTATTTT. Translating gives CASTNQGGRLHTDTQYF. The rearrangement joins TRBV4-1 to TRBJ2-3; D is possibly TRBD2 (5 bases). Germline V gene data show CDR1 as MGHRA and CDR2 as YSYEKL. The CDR3 length is 17 residues. V was cut by 7 bases and J by 2 bases, with 22 bases left in between.

The rearrangement uses TRBV7-8 and TRBJ1-4, with 9 bases fitting TRBD1. The trim removed 8 bases at V and 3 bases at J, leaving 7 bases unmatched. Germline V lookup: CDR1 SGHVS, CDR2 FQNEAQ. The CDR3 consists of 15 residues. The CDR3: CASSSRQGANEKLFF. In DNA form, the CDR3 reads TGTGCCAGCTCATCCCGACAGGGGGCTAATGAAAAACTGTTTTTT.

CDR3 residues: CASSLGLAAEAFF. For the CDR3, the DNA is TGTGCCAGCAGCTTAGGTCTAGCAGCCGAAGCTTTCTTT. This chain links TRBV7-3 with TRBJ1-1; D is unresolved. The ends were cut back, 2 bases at V and 8 bases at J, with 12 bases in the middle. The CDR3 spans 13 residues. CDR1 is SGHTA and CDR2 is FQGTGA in the germline V gene.

V gene TRBV5-6 combines with J gene TRBJ1-2, with unresolved D. The CDR3 runs 18 residues. Germline assignment: CDR1 SGHDT and CDR2 YYEEEE. V was shortened by 4 bases and J by 1 base, with 23 bases between the two germline ends. The CDR3 here is CASSPGKWRRTINYGYTF. CDR3 DNA sequence: TGTGCCAGCAGCCCTGGAAAATGGCGGCGGACCATTAACTATGGCTACACCTTC.

V gene TRBV11-2 combines with J gene TRBJ1-2; D perhaps matches TRBD1 (6 bases). In germline, CDR1 is SGHAT, CDR2 FQNNGV. The CDR3 has 14 residues. Trimming pared 6 bases from V and 4 bases from J, leaving 15 bases between. CDR3 DNA: TGTGCCAGCAGTAATTACAGGGACCTCTATGGCTACACCTTC. This gives the protein CASSNYRDLYGYTF.

The chain links TRBV28 to TRBJ1-1; the match to TRBD1 covers 9 bases. Germline trimming cut 2 bases from V and 4 bases from J; bases unmatched to any gene: 5. CDR3 length: 15 amino acids. Per germline, CDR1 MDHEN and CDR2 SYDVKM. The chain's CDR3 is CASSLGGQGITEAFF. CDR3 nucleotides: TGTGCCAGCAGTTTAGGAGGACAGGGGATCACTGAAGCTTTCTTT.

In its sample, this clone was seen a few times. CDR3 in DNA: TGCGCCAGCAAGGGACTAGCGGGGGGGCTGGCAGATACGCAGTATTTT. Amino acids: CASKGLAGGLADTQYF. The chain carries TRBV5-1 and TRBJ2-3, with 16 nucleotides matching TRBD2. The V and J ends lost 6 bases and 4 bases, in that order; junction bases with no gene match: 5. This CDR3 has 16 residues. The germline V gene encodes CDR1 SGHRS and CDR2 YFSETQ.

This chain connects TRBV27 to TRBJ1-2, with D maybe TRBD1 (5 bases). This CDR3 has 13 residues. Germline lookup yields CDR1 MNHEY and CDR2 SMNVEV (reference sequence). Between the trimmed V and J ends, which lost 3 bases and 2 bases, there was a span of 7 bases. The CDR3 sequence is CASSLGLNYGYTF. CDR3 nucleotides: TGTGCCAGCAGTTTGGGGCTCAACTATGGCTACACCTTC.

The CDR3 here is CASSLSGDSYNEQFF. The CDR3 coding sequence is TGCGCCAGCAGCCTAAGCGGGGACTCCTACAATGAGCAGTTCTTC. The V gene is TRBV5-1, the J gene TRBJ2-1; TRBD2 aligns across 7 bases. The CDR3 runs to 15 residues. Trimming cost V 4 bases and J 0 bases; bases outside gene matches: 4. CDR1 is SGHRS, CDR2 YFSETQ, per germline.

V gene TRBV5-4 combines with J gene TRBJ1-2; no firm D call. Germline CDR1 and CDR2: SGHNT and YYREEE (reference sequence). This CDR3 is 14 amino acids long. V lost 0 bases and J 0 bases, leaving 6 bases between the germline ends. The CDR3 region is CASSLELANYGYTF. CDR3 bases: TGTGCCAGCAGCTTGGAGTTAGCTAACTATGGCTACACCTTC.

The J gene is TRBJ2-7, the V gene TRBV29-1, with no clear D. The germline V gene encodes CDR1 SQVTM and CDR2 ANQGSEA. The CDR3 spans 12 residues. V was trimmed by 7 bases and J by 2 bases, leaving 12 bases between them. CDR3 DNA sequence: TGCAGCGGGCGGACGGGCCCCTACGAGCAGTACTTC. The encoded protein is CSGRTGPYEQYF.

This chain links TRBV6-2 or TRBV6-3 with TRBJ2-5; unclear D gene. The CDR3 is 16 amino acids. Germline CDR1 MNHEY, CDR2 SVGEGT. V gave up 0 bases and J gave up 2 bases, with 13 bases separating them. The CDR3 loop is CASSYSRGEVQETQYF. Here the CDR3 DNA reads TGTGCCAGCAGTTACTCGAGAGGAGAGGTTCAAGAGACCCAGTACTTC.

The J gene is TRBJ2-6, the V gene TRBV3-1 (or the pseudogene TRBV3-2); D gene unclear. This CDR3 is 14 amino acids long. CDR1 is LGHDT and CDR2 is YNNKEL in the germline V gene (reference sequence). V lost 4 bases and J 4 bases, leaving 8 bases between the germline ends. CDR3 DNA: TGTGCCAGCAGCCCCCGAGGCGGGGCCAACGTCCTGACTTTC. Amino acid sequence: CASSPRGGANVLTF.

The genes are TRBV7-2 and TRBJ1-2, with a tentative D call TRBD1 (6 bases). The V gene lost 6 bases and the J gene lost 4 bases, with 18 bases spanning the gap. CDR1 and CDR2 (germline): SGHTA, FQGNSA. This CDR3 contains 15 residues. CDR3 DNA: TGTGCCAGCAGTCTGGGGGCAGTTGGAATCTATGGCTACACCTTC. This encodes CASSLGAVGIYGYTF.

The chain recombines TRBV30 with TRBJ2-1; 7 nucleotides match TRBD2. The CDR3 length is 14 residues. CDR1 and CDR2 from the germline V gene are GTSNPN and SVGIG (reference sequence). Trimming took 8 bases from V and 4 from J; bases not matched to a gene: 11. The CDR3 nucleotides are TGTGCCGCGGGGACCGGGACTACTTACAATGAGCAGTTCTTC. It translates to CAAGTGTTYNEQFF.

This clone was seen only a few times. The chain has TRBV5-4 and TRBJ2-7; D is perhaps TRBD2 (6 bases). The CDR3 totals 15 residues. Between the trimmed V and J ends, which lost 0 bases and 3 bases, there was a span of 13 bases. CDR1 is SGHNT and CDR2 is YYREEE in the germline V gene (reference sequence). The CDR3 sequence is CASSLERGSYYEQYF. CDR3 in DNA: TGTGCCAGCAGCTTGGAACGGGGGTCATACTACGAGCAGTACTTC.

The gene calls are TRBV10-2 and TRBJ2-7, with unresolved D. Trimming removed 3 bases from V and 3 bases from J, with 9 bases in between. The CDR3 spans 13 residues. CDR1 WSHSY and CDR2 SAAADI come from the germline V gene. The CDR3 coding sequence is TGCGCCAGCAGTGATGGGCAGCTCTACGAGCAGTACTTC. Its translation: CASSDGQLYEQYF.

Turning to this clone: In the same sample, other DNA sequences code for this CDR3. This sequence joins TRBV5-1 and TRBJ2-6; D call uncertain. The germline V gene encodes CDR1 SGHRS and CDR2 YFSETQ. The length of the CDR3 is 14 residues. V was trimmed by 4 bases and J by 1 base, leaving 6 bases between them. The DNA for the CDR3 is TGCGCCAGCAGCGACCGTTCTGGGGCCAACGTCCTGACTTTC. This codes for CASSDRSGANVLTF.

V gene TRBV18 combines with J gene TRBJ2-1; D could derive from TRBD1 or TRBD2 (7 bases each). This CDR3 has 15 amino acids. Per germline, CDR1 KGHSH and CDR2 LQKENI. V was shortened by 3 bases and J by 9 bases, with 18 bases between the two germline ends. The DNA of the CDR3 is TGTGCCAGCTCACCTGCCAGGGGGGGTGAAACTGAGCAGTTCTTC. This codes for CASSPARGGETEQFF.

This clone showed up just once. The chain recombines TRBV30 with TRBJ2-3, with D possibly TRBD2 on 5 matching bases. This CDR3 region has 16 residues. The germline CDR1 and CDR2 sequences are GTSNPN and SVGIG (reference sequence). V was clipped by 3 bases and J by 2 bases, with 18 bases between them. CDR3 DNA sequence: TGTGCCTGGAGCCCAAGTCGGGGTTTTTTCACAGATACGCAGTATTTT. Its protein product is CAWSPSRGFFTDTQYF.

The chain employs TRBV12-3 or TRBV12-4 and TRBJ1-5, with D hard to call. The CDR3 totals 13 residues. V was shortened by 5 bases and J by 3 bases, with 8 bases between the two germline ends. CDR3 amino acids: CASSVYLNQPQHF. In DNA form, the CDR3 reads TGTGCCAGCAGTGTTTACCTCAATCAGCCCCAGCATTTT.

This clone was detected only a few times. At the DNA level, this CDR3 is encoded by other sequences in the same sample as well. The chain combines TRBV5-6 with TRBJ1-1; D uncertain. The V end was cut by 1 base, the J end by 2 bases, with 0 bases between. Germline V CDR1 and CDR2: SGHDT, YYEEEE. The CDR3 length is 11 residues. The CDR3 bases are TGTGCCAGCAGCTTGAACACTGAAGCTTTCTTT. This gives the protein CASSLNTEAFF. Based on the CDR3 plus reference TRBV5-6 and TRBJ1-1, the full variable domain is DAGVTQSPTHLIKTRGQQVTLRCSPKSGHDTVSWYQQALGQGPQFIFQYYEEEERQRGNFPDRFSGHQFPNYSSELNVNALLLGDSALYLCASSLNTEAFFGQGTRLTVV.

This clone was counted a few times. CDR3 protein: CASRDTGDQPQHF. The DNA of the CDR3 is TGTGCCAGCAGAGATACTGGGGATCAGCCCCAGCATTTT. The chain links TRBV12-3 or TRBV12-4 to TRBJ1-5, with D hard to call. This CDR3 has 13 residues. Deletions cut 6 bases from V and 5 bases from J, with 11 bases between.

V usage is TRBV30 and J usage is TRBJ2-5, with TRBD1 matching 12 bases. Trimming cost V 5 bases and J 0 bases; bases outside gene matches: 4. Germline values: CDR1 GTSNPN, CDR2 SVGIG (reference sequence). The CDR3 covers 15 residues. DNA of the CDR3: TGTGCCTGGGGGACAGGGGGCTCGGACCAAGAGACCCAGTACTTC. This sequence encodes CAWGTGGSDQETQYF. The full variable domain, its missing parts supplied by reference TRBV30 and TRBJ2-5, is SQTIHQWPATLVQPVGSPLSLECTVEGTSNPNLYWYRQAAGRGLQLLFYSVGIGQISSEVPQNLSASRPQDRQFILSSKKLLLSDSGFYLCAWGTGGSDQETQYFGPGTRLLVL.

The chain is built from TRBV6-5 and TRBJ1-1, with 12 bases identical to TRBD1. CDR1 MNHEY and CDR2 SVGAGI come from the germline V gene. Germline trimming cut 5 bases from V and 10 bases from J; bases unmatched to any gene: 11. The CDR3 consists of 15 residues. The CDR3 sequence is CASSTPGQGAGGAFF. The CDR3 bases are TGTGCCAGCAGTACCCCGGGACAGGGGGCAGGTGGAGCTTTCTTT.

The J gene is TRBJ1-1, the V gene TRBV14; 7 positions agree with TRBD1. The germline gives CDR1 SGHDN, CDR2 FVKESK. CDR3 length equals 16 residues. After removal of 3 bases from V and 5 bases from J, the junction contained 12 bases not matched to a gene. The CDR3 DNA is TGTGCCAGCAGCCACCCCCCAAGGGGGCCGGCGACTGAAGCTTTCTTT. Protein sequence: CASSHPPRGPATEAFF. The full variable domain, rest sourced from reference TRBV14 and TRBJ1-1, is EAGVTQFPSHSVIEKGQTVTLRCDPISGHDNLYWYRRVMGKEIKFLLHFVKESKQDESGMPNNRFLAERTGGTYSTLKVQPAELEDSGVYFCASSHPPRGPATEAFFGQGTRLTVV.